This TCR beta chain derives from a study of human T cells and chemical hapten exposure. This CDR3 comprises 14 residues. CDR1 and CDR2 from the germline V gene are SGHTA and FQGTGA. V lost 2 bases and J lost 4, with 6 bases in between. Stated time point: patch test 1, 2 weeks after DPC sensitization. Noted treatment: therapeutic diphenylcyclopropenone sensitization with weekly scalp DPC. TCRdb reprocessed the RACE reads with MiXCR, giving one entry per CDR3 protein. This table has roughly 72,000 distinct CDR3 sequences, 10% appearing once. The specimen was whole blood, collected in connection with sensitization to the hapten diphenylcyclopropenone (DPC). The rearrangement joins TRBV7-3 to TRBJ1-6; D uncertain. This receptor was identified in a woman aged 45-65 years with alopecia areata. Some clones in this sample may be carry-over from other donors' samples. CDR3 region: CASSLGPYNSPLHF. The CDR3 DNA reads TGTGCCAGCAGCTTAGGCCCTTATAATTCACCCCTCCACTTT. The whole variable domain, remainder taken from reference TRBV7-3 and TRBJ1-6, is GAGVSQTPSNKVTEKGKYVELRCDPISGHTALYWYRQSLGQGPEFLIYFQGTGAADDSGLPNDRFFAVRPEGSVSTLKIQRTERGDSAVYLCASSLGPYNSPLHFGNGTRLTVT.